This T cell receptor beta chain derives from a study of shared T cell receptors in the human thymus. Germline-derived CDR1 and CDR2 are SEHNR and FQNEAQ (reference sequence). The CDR3 contains 14 residues. V was pared by 5 bases and J by 3 bases, with 3 bases of the junction left unmatched. Measured with immunoSEQ multiplex PCR; TCRdb has only the in-frame clones, and not every one. Of some 760,000 clones in the sample, 70% to 90% were seen once. The same sample was also studied in work on human thymus T cells. This second study says: Thymus specimens were resections from corrective heart surgery. Biased V and J segment usage appeared in thymus and peripheral blood. Related research examined unrelated individuals and reported that their thymic repertoires overlapped highly.

This chain connects TRBV7-9 to TRBJ1-3; the match to TRBD1 covers 8 bases. Material: thymocytes. This TCR came from a girl under three years old with a congenital heart defect. CDR3 DNA: TGTGCCAGCAGCAAGACAGGGGTTGGAAACACCATATATTTT. Amino acids: CASSKTGVGNTIYF.